A selection of T cell receptor beta chains follows, all from one sample in a study of spatial heterogeneity in lung cancer. TCRdb re-called the 5' RACE reads through MiXCR, storing one row per CDR3 protein. The sample has about 120,000 distinct CDR3 sequences; about 12% are singletons. The specimen was PBMCs, collected at follow-up. Receptors originate from a male donor with early-stage non-small cell lung cancer. Each CDR3 is given with its conserved first and last residue. A D gene is named only where the DNA matches it firmly. Some rows have no size entry. The others give once, few or many, or a class for an expanded clone.

clone_size	v_call	j_call	d_call	cdr3_aa	cdr3_nt
many	TRBV5-1	TRBJ2-3	TRBD2	CASSGGGTVDTQYF	TGCGCCAGCAGTGGCGGGGGTACTGTAGATACGCAGTATTTT
-	TRBV7-2	TRBJ2-7	TRBD1	CASSLVRQGAREQYF	TGTGCCAGCAGCTTAGTCCGACAGGGGGCGCGGGAGCAGTACTTC
few	TRBV6-2/TRBV6-3	TRBJ1-1	TRBD1	CASTLKGQGLNTEAFF	TGTGCCAGCACCTTGAAGGGACAGGGATTGAACACTGAAGCTTTCTTT
once	TRBV30	TRBJ2-7	TRBD1	CAGSRGLTYPYEQYF	TGTGCCGGATCCAGGGGGCTGACCTATCCCTACGAGCAGTACTTC
-	TRBV2	TRBJ2-3	-	CASSVGGTSTDTQYF	TGTGCCAGCAGTGTTGGCGGGACTAGCACAGATACGCAGTATTTT
few	TRBV7-9	TRBJ2-2	-	CASSYRENTGELFF	TGTGCCAGCAGCTACAGGGAAAACACCGGGGAGCTGTTTTTT
many	TRBV28	TRBJ2-7	TRBD1	CASRQRDRVSSEQYF	TGTGCCAGCAGGCAAAGGGACAGGGTTTCTAGCGAGCAGTACTTC
-	TRBV7-9	TRBJ2-1	TRBD1	CASSPRQGLAYNEQFF	TGTGCCAGCAGCCCTCGACAGGGTCTAGCCTACAATGAGCAGTTCTTC
many	TRBV12-3/TRBV12-4	TRBJ1-4	-	CASRETGSVNEKLFF	TGTGCCAGCAGGGAAACAGGGTCCGTTAATGAAAAACTGTTTTTT
few	TRBV10-2	TRBJ2-7	-	CASGRDLNYEQYF	TGCGCCAGCGGTCGTGATCTGAACTACGAGCAGTACTTC
-	TRBV20-1	TRBJ2-2	-	CSALPPRNHGELFF	TGCAGTGCTCTTCCACCACGAAATCACGGGGAGCTGTTTTTT
-	TRBV2	TRBJ1-6	TRBD1	CATSRQGNSPLHF	TGTGCCACCTCAAGACAGGGAAATTCACCCCTCCACTTT
many	TRBV6-5	TRBJ1-3	TRBD1	CASSFTGATGNTIYF	TGTGCCAGCAGTTTCACAGGGGCCACTGGAAACACCATATATTTT
many	TRBV29-1	TRBJ2-7	-	CSVEDPPGGYEQYF	TGCAGCGTTGAAGATCCGCCAGGAGGCTACGAGCAGTACTTC
many	TRBV18	TRBJ2-2	-	CASSPRRQTNTGELFF	TGTGCCAGCTCACCCCGACGACAAACGAACACCGGGGAGCTGTTTTTT
-	TRBV10-3	TRBJ1-6	TRBD1	CATRLGTGGRSYNSPLHF	TGTGCCACGAGACTCGGGACAGGGGGCAGGTCCTATAATTCACCCCTCCACTTT
medium-sized	TRBV6-1	TRBJ1-5	-	CASSVRRGAVEEPQHF	TGTGCCAGCTCCGTTCGGAGGGGGGCCGTAGAGGAGCCCCAGCATTTT
-	TRBV20-1	TRBJ1-4	-	CSARDNMADEKLFF	TGCAGTGCTAGAGATAACATGGCCGATGAAAAACTGTTTTTT
-	TRBV20-1	TRBJ2-7	-	CSARDRHRGGIDEQYF	TGCAGTGCTAGAGACCGACACAGGGGGGGAATCGACGAGCAGTACTTC
-	TRBV5-5	TRBJ2-7	TRBD2	CASSRSGGAEQYF	TGTGCCAGCAGCCGTAGCGGGGGGGCCGAGCAGTACTTC
many	TRBV2	TRBJ1-1	-	CASSGLQGWTEAFF	TGTGCCAGCAGTGGTTTACAGGGATGGACTGAAGCTTTCTTT